This TCR beta chain was documented in a study of control samples from healthy donors and cancer patients. Only in-frame clones appear in the TCRdb table, and some are missing; sequencing was by immunoSEQ multiplex PCR. The data hold roughly 120,000 clones, with roughly 92% observed a single time. Sequenced material: blood. This clonotype originated in a woman younger than 30 in good health.

For the CDR3, the DNA is TGTGCCAGCAGTTACCAGGGATTTTCCTACGAGCAGTACTTC. This encodes CASSYQGFSYEQYF. The gene calls are TRBV27 and TRBJ2-7; D might be TRBD1 (5 bases). The V and J ends lost 4 bases and 1 base respectively, with 11 bases between them. CDR1 and CDR2 (germline): MNHEY, SMNVEV (reference sequence). This CDR3 region has 14 residues.